A single sample gave rise to the 14 T cell receptor beta chains below, sequenced in a study of T-cell reconstitution after alpha-beta-depleted transplantation in children (dated by TCRdb to 2016 to 2017). Receptors were amplified or captured by PCR. TCRdb names Illumina HiSeq 2500 as the instrument used. To normalize quantification of the TCRbeta repertoire, the TCR libraries were built with molecular barcoding that relied on unique molecular identifiers. TCRdb itself trimmed the public reads at Q25 with fastp, ran MiXCR and retained productive beta chains. CDR3 protein duplicates are merged, each entry listing the most common genes and DNA. This sample comprises 400,000 to 500,000 distinct CDR3 sequences, around 9.9% of them detected only once. The ten largest clones add up to 4.5% to 6.5% of the sample. Sequenced here: PBMCs from the stem cell graft donor, sampled from the stem cell graft. The receptor source for this set is a human donor who donated a stem cell graft to a child with acute myeloid leukemia.

This clonotype was counted only a few times. The chain joins TRBV18 to TRBJ2-5, with D perhaps TRBD1 (5 bases). The V gene's germline CDR1 is KGHSH and CDR2 LQKENI. V was clipped by 3 bases and J by 1 base, with 12 bases between them. This CDR3 contains 15 residues. CDR3 bases: TGTGCCAGCTCACCCCTGGGGCCTCCCCAAGAGACCCAGTACTTC. It translates to CASSPLGPPQETQYF.

This clonotype was seen many times. The chain recombines TRBV5-1 with TRBJ1-6, with 11 bases that match TRBD1. J was trimmed by 8 bases and V by 4 bases; bases with no gene match: 2. CDR1 SGHRS and CDR2 YFSETQ come from the germline V gene. The CDR3 loop spans 14 amino acids. The CDR3 region has the DNA TGCGCCAGCAGCCAGGGACAGGGGGATTCACCCCTCCACTTT. It codes for CASSQGQGDSPLHF.

J is TRBJ1-2 and V is TRBV3-1; D might be TRBD1 (5 bases). Per germline, CDR1 LGHDT and CDR2 YNNKEL (reference sequence). V lost 4 bases, J lost 7 bases, and 16 bases lay in between. The CDR3 length is 14 residues. The CDR3: CASSRQRGGGGYTF. Written as DNA, the CDR3 is TGTGCCAGCAGCCGCCAACGGGGCGGCGGTGGCTACACCTTC.

This clonotype showed up many times. This chain uses TRBV20-1 with TRBJ2-1; 8 bases align to TRBD1. The CDR3 is made up of 13 amino acids. Germline lookup yields CDR1 DFQATT and CDR2 SNEGSKA (reference sequence). With V trimmed by 8 bases and J by 5 bases, 8 bases remained unmatched. CDR3 sequence (DNA): TGCAGTACGACAGGGGTGCGGAACAATGAGCAGTTCTTC. Amino acid sequence: CSTTGVRNNEQFF.

The rearrangement links TRBV18 to TRBJ1-1; D call uncertain. Looked up from germline, CDR1 is KGHSH and CDR2 is LQKENI. The CDR3 contains 14 residues. Between the trimmed V and J ends, which lost 4 bases and 7 bases, there was a span of 16 bases. CDR3: CASSLDRSEGEAFF. The CDR3 nucleotides read TGTGCCAGCTCACTTGATCGGAGCGAAGGTGAAGCTTTCTTT.

V is TRBV9 and J is TRBJ1-3; D not resolved. The CDR3 has 15 residues. Trimming left V 4 bases short and J 0 bases short, with 11 bases between. Germline CDR1 and CDR2: SGDLS and YYNGEE. The CDR3 region is CASSPPRDSGNTIYF. Here the CDR3 DNA reads TGTGCCAGCAGCCCGCCACGGGACTCTGGAAACACCATATATTTT.

V is TRBV20-1 and J is TRBJ2-7; 9 bases are a match to TRBD2. The CDR3 loop spans 16 amino acids. Germline CDR1 reads DFQATT; CDR2 reads SNEGSKA (reference sequence). The J segment lost 5 bases and the V segment lost 6 bases, leaving 17 bases of the junction unmatched. This CDR3 reads CSAIGWEAGGRNEQYF. CDR3 coding DNA: TGCAGTGCAATCGGCTGGGAAGCGGGAGGTAGGAACGAGCAGTACTTC.

This clonotype was detected only a few times. The CDR3 bases are TGTGCCAGCAGCTTCCTCGGGGGGAGCACAGATACGCAGTATTTT. Protein product: CASSFLGGSTDTQYF. This chain connects TRBV7-9 to TRBJ2-3, with TRBD2 matching over 7 bases. CDR3 length: 15 amino acids. V shed 3 bases and J 0 bases; nucleotides not matched to a gene: 3. Germline-derived CDR1 and CDR2 are SEHNR and FQNEAQ (reference sequence).

The V and J genes are TRBV7-9 and TRBJ1-2; 7 bases align to TRBD1. The V gene's germline CDR1 is SEHNR and CDR2 FQNEAQ (reference sequence). The V and J ends lost 5 bases and 7 bases, in that order; junction bases with no gene match: 4. The CDR3 contains 12 residues. The CDR3, as DNA: TGTGCCAGCAGCCCACAGGGGTCTGGCTACACCTTC. This translates into CASSPQGSGYTF.

The rearrangement links TRBV4-1 to TRBJ2-1, with D tentatively TRBD1 or TRBD2 (5 bases each). The germline gives CDR1 MGHRA, CDR2 YSYEKL. V lost 1 base, J lost 0 bases, and 13 bases lay in between. CDR3 length: 17 residues. The CDR3 here is CASSQGGLGSSYNEQFF. The CDR3 DNA follows: TGCGCCAGCAGCCAAGGGGGCCTGGGGAGCTCCTACAATGAGCAGTTCTTC.

This clonotype turned up a few times. The chain couples TRBV3-1 to TRBJ2-2; no definite D call. V was pared by 3 bases and J by 0 bases, with 17 bases between. The CDR3 sequence is 18 residues long. Per the germline V gene, CDR1 is LGHDT and CDR2 is YNNKEL (reference sequence). The CDR3 spells CASSQARIGRANTGELFF. CDR3 in DNA: TGTGCCAGCAGCCAGGCTAGGATCGGGCGCGCGAACACCGGGGAGCTGTTTTTT.

This clonotype was detected a few times. This sequence joins TRBV6-1 and TRBJ2-6; no reliable D call. The germline V gene has CDR1 MNHNS and CDR2 SASEGT. V was pared by 6 bases and J by 4 bases, with 7 bases between. The CDR3 is made up of 13 amino acids. The CDR3, as DNA: TGTGCCAGCAGGCTCGGAGGGGCCAACGTCCTGACTTTC. Translation gives CASRLGGANVLTF.

A few counts support this clonotype. The chain joins TRBV7-2 to TRBJ2-5, with D perhaps matching TRBD1 (6 bases). The CDR3 is 13 amino acids. V was clipped by 8 bases and J by 1 base, with 11 bases between them. Germline V gives CDR1 SGHTA, CDR2 FQGNSA. CDR3 DNA sequence: TGTGCCAGCGGTTTAGGGGGCCAAGAGACCCAGTACTTC. The encoded protein is CASGLGGQETQYF.

Of note for this clonotype: The junction differs from germline at one of its ends, possibly a read error. The chain employs TRBV20-1 and TRBJ2-1; possible D gene TRBD2, 6 bases. CDR1 is DFQATT and CDR2 is SNEGSKA in the germline V gene (reference sequence). The CDR3 has 16 residues. CDR3 region: CCARDLLATSYNEQFF. As DNA, the CDR3 is TGCTGTGCTAGAGATCTCCTAGCGACCTCCTACAATGAGCAGTTCTTC.